This entry concerns a single T cell receptor (beta chain). Its antigen is unknown. The data were produced by immunoSEQ multiplex PCR, yet TCRdb's version contains in-frame clones alone and is incomplete. The sample lists around 98,000 clones; around 88% were seen once. The sample originates from a study of cytomegalovirus exposure and HLA in healthy donors. Study information: The use of the same platform for the 95 to 150 validation repertoires and the roughly 700 first-cohort repertoires was reported by a later analysis.

The CDR3 length is 17 residues. Germline loops: CDR1 LNHNV, CDR2 YYDKDF (reference sequence). Between the trimmed V and J ends, which lost 2 bases and 1 base, there was a span of 15 bases. The donors belonged to the roughly 120-subject validation cohort, separate from the roughly 670-subject first cohort. The study, taken as a whole, reports: TCR sequences were mostly rare, though some public TCRs occurred in many donors.

The source material was PBMCs. V usage is TRBV15 and J usage is TRBJ2-1; D is perhaps TRBD2 (5 bases). The receptor's source is a woman aged 25 to 39 in good health and CMV-seronegative. For the CDR3, the DNA is TGTGCCACCAGCAGAAGGAGAGGGAGAGGGTCCTACAATGAGCAGTTCTTC. It codes for CATSRRRGRGSYNEQFF.